This T cell receptor (beta chain) was found in a study of PD-1 blockade in classical Hodgkin lymphoma. This clone was recorded once. TCRdb keeps only in-frame clones here, not all; method: immunoSEQ multiplex PCR. This table holds 20,000 to 25,000 clones, about 95% found once. Specified time point: newly diagnosed, previously untreated cHL patient sample. Comparison used PBMCs from newly diagnosed, untreated classical Hodgkin lymphoma. CDR1 is SGHNT and CDR2 is YYREEE in the germline V gene (reference sequence). V was shortened by 4 bases and J by 4 bases, with 19 bases between the two germline ends. CDR3 size: 16 residues.

This TCR derives from a human donor with classical Hodgkin lymphoma. The genes are TRBV5-4 and TRBJ2-3; D might be TRBD2 (6 bases). Sequenced: peripheral blood mononuclear cells (PBMCs). CDR3: CASSRDPLGGADTQYF. For the CDR3, the DNA is TGTGCCAGCAGCCGCGACCCGTTGGGGGGTGCAGATACGCAGTATTTT.